The present entry profiles one T cell receptor beta chain with its context. The antigen remains undetermined. This record comes from a study of regulatory T cells in long-lasting Graves disease. Study-wide background: Prior antithyroid drug treatment in newly diagnosed Graves' patients lasted under 3 months.

Construction of the TCR beta libraries employed iRepertoire HTBI primers in conjunction with Arm-PCR of CDR3 regions. Via MiXCR, TCRdb re-called the multiplex PCR reads, giving one row per CDR3 protein. The sample lists about 220,000 distinct CDR3 sequences, approximately 18% occurring once. General study points: The persistent group shared 2,500 or so public clonotypes, more than the roughly 990 shared by new patients.

Stated time point: newly diagnosed GD, antithyroid drugs for less than 3 months. Making the TCR library involved RNA that had been extracted from PBMCs. This same sample was also part of a study on T cells in Graves' hyperthyroidism and ophthalmopathy. That study reports: The primer set for the first-round RT-PCR of the TCR CDR3 was HTBI. Most clonotypes expanded in thyroid above 0.001 were likewise present in blood.

Material: peripheral blood mononuclear cells (PBMCs), obtained at new diagnosis, from a patient treated with antithyroid drugs. The TCR sequence derives from a woman aged 25-40 years with Graves disease.

CDR3 loop: CASSQRASGGSEQFF. The CDR3 DNA reads TGTGCCAGCAGCCAAAGGGCTAGCGGGGGTAGTGAGCAGTTCTTC. The chain couples TRBV9 to TRBJ2-1; 10 bases map to TRBD2. Germline values: CDR1 SGDLS, CDR2 YYNGEE. The CDR3 runs to 15 residues. The V and J ends lost 4 bases and 9 bases, in that order; junction bases with no gene match: 10.